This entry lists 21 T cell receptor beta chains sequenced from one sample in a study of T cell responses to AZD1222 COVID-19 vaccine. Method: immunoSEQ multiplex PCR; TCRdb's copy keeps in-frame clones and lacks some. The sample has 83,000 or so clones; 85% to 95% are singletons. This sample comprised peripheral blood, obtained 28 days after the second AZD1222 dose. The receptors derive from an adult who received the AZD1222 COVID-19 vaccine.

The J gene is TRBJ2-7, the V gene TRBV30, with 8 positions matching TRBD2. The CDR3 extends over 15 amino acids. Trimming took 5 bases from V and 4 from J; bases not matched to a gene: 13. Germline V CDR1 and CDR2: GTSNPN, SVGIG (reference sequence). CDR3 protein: CAWSHGRVTGYEQYF. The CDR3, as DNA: TGTGCCTGGTCTCACGGGAGGGTAACGGGGTACGAGCAGTACTTC. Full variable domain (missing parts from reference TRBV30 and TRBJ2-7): SQTIHQWPATLVQPVGSPLSLECTVEGTSNPNLYWYRQAAGRGLQLLFYSVGIGQISSEVPQNLSASRPQDRQFILSSKKLLLSDSGFYLCAWSHGRVTGYEQYFGPGTRLTVT.

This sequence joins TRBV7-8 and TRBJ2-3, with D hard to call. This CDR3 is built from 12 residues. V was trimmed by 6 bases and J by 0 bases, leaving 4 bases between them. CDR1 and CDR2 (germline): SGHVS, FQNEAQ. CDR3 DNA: TGTGCCAGCAGAGACAGCACAGATACGCAGTATTTT. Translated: CASRDSTDTQYF. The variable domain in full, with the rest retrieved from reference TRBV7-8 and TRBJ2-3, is GAGVSQSPRYKVAKRGQDVALRCDPISGHVSLFWYQQALGQGPEFLTYFQNEAQLDKSGLPSDRFFAERPEGSVSTLKIQRTQQEDSAVYLCASRDSTDTQYFGPGTRLTVL.

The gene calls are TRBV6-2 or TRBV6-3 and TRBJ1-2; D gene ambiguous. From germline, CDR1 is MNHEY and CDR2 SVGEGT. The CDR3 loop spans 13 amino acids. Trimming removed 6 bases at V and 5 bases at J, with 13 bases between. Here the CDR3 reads CASRPQPRYGYTF. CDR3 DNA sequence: TGTGCCAGCAGACCTCAGCCTCGATATGGCTACACCTTC.

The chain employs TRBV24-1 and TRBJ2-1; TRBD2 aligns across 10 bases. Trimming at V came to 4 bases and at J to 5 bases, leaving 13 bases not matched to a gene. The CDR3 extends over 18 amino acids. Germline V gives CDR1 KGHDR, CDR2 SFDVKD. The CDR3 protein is CATSERRVLAGENNEQFF. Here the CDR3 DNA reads TGTGCCACCAGTGAGCGACGAGTTCTAGCGGGAGAGAACAATGAGCAGTTCTTC.

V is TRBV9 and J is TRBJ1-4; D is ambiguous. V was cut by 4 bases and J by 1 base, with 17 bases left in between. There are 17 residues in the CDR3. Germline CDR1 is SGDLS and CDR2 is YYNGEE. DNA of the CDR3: TGTGCCAGCAGCCCCACCGGGCCACGGAGAACTAATGAAAAACTGTTTTTT. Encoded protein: CASSPTGPRRTNEKLFF.

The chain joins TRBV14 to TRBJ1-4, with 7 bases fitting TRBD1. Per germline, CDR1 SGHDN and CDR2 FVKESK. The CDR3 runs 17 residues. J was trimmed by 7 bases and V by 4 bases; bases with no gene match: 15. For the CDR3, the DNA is TGTGCCAGCAGCCGAGACGACGGGACAGCATTCTTTGAAAAACTGTTTTTT. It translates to CASSRDDGTAFFEKLFF.

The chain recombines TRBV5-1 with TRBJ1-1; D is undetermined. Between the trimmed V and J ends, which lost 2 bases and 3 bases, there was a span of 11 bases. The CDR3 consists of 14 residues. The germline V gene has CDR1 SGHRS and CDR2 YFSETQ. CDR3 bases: TGCGCCAGCAGCTTCGGAGGCGCGGACACTGAAGCTTTCTTT. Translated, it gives CASSFGGADTEAFF.

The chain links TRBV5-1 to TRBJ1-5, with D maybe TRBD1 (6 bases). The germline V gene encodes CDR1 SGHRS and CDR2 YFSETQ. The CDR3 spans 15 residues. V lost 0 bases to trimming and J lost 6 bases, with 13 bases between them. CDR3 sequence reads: CASSLASGEGQPQHF. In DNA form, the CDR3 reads TGCGCCAGCAGCTTGGCGTCAGGGGAGGGTCAGCCCCAGCATTTT.

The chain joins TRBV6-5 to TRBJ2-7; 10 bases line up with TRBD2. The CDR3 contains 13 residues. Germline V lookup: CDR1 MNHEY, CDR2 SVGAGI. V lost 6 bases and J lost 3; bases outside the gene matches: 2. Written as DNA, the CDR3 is TGTGCCAGCAGGCTAGCGGGAGACTACGAGCAGTACTTC. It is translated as CASRLAGDYEQYF.

The chain's CDR3 is CAPDRNDSTDQPQHF. As DNA, the CDR3 is TGTGCCCCGGACAGGAATGATAGCACGGATCAGCCCCAGCATTTT. The J gene is TRBJ1-5, the V gene TRBV7-6; 7 bases match TRBD1. CDR1 is SGHVS and CDR2 is FNYEAQ in the germline V gene. This CDR3 contains 15 residues. J gave up 5 bases and V 11 bases, and 15 bases lay outside the gene matches.

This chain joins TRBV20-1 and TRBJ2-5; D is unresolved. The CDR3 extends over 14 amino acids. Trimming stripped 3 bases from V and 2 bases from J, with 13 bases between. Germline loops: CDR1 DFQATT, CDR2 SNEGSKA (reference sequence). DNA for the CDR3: TGCAGTGCTAGTCTCCGGACGGTGCAAGAGACCCAGTACTTC. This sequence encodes CSASLRTVQETQYF.

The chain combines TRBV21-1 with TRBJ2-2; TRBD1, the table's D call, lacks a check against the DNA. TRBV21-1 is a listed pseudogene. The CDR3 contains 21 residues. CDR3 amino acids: CASSKLFPVLNRGANTGELFF. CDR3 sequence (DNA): TGTGCCAGCAGCAAATTGTTCCCGGTGCTAAACAGGGGCGCGAACACCGGGGAGCTGTTTTTT.

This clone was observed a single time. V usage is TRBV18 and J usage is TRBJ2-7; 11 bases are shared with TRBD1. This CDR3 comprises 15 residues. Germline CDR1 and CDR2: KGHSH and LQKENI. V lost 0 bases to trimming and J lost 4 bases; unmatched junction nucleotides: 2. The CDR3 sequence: CASSPPGQGGYEQYF. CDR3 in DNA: TGTGCCAGCTCACCACCGGGACAGGGGGGGTACGAGCAGTACTTC.

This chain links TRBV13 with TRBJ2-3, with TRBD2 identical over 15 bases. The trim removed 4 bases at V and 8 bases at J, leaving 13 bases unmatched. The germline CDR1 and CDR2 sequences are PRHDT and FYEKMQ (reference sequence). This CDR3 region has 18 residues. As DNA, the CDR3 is TGTGCCAGCAGCTCCCCCCGGACTAGCGGGGGGGGCCCCTTTACGCAGTATTTT. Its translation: CASSSPRTSGGGPFTQYF.

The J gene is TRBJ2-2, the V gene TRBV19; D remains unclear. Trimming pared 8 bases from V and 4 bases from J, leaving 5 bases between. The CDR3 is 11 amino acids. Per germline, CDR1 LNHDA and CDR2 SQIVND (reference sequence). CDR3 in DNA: TGTGCCAGTTCGGGCACCGGGGAGCTGTTTTTT. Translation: CASSGTGELFF.

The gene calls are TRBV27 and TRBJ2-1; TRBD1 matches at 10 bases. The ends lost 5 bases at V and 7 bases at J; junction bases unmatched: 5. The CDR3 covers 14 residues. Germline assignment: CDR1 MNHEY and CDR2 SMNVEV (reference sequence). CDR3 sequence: CASSPRTGGNEQFF. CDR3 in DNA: TGTGCCAGCAGTCCAAGGACAGGGGGGAATGAGCAGTTCTTC.

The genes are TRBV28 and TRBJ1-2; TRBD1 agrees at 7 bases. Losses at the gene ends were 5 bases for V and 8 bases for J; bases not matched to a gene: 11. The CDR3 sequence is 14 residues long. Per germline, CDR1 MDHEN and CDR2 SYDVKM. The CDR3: CASSAGGQPRGYTF. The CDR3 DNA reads TGTGCCAGCAGTGCCGGGGGACAGCCGAGGGGCTACACCTTC.

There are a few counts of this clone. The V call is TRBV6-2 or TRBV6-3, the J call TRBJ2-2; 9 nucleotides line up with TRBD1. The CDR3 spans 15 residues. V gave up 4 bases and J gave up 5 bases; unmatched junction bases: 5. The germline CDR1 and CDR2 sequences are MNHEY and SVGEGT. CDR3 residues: CASSSQGARTGELFF. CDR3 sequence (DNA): TGTGCCAGCAGTTCACAGGGGGCGCGGACCGGGGAGCTGTTTTTT.

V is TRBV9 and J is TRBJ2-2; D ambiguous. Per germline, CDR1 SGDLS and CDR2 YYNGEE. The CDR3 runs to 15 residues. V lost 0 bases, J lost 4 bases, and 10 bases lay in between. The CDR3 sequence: CASSVGWVTTGELFF. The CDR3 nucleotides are TGTGCCAGCAGCGTAGGATGGGTTACCACCGGGGAGCTGTTTTTT. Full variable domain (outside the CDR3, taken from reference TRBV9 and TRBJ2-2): DSGVTQTPKHLITATGQRVTLRCSPRSGDLSVYWYQQSLDQGLQFLIQYYNGEERAKGNILERFSAQQFPDLHSELNLSSLELGDSALYFCASSVGWVTTGELFFGEGSRLTVL.

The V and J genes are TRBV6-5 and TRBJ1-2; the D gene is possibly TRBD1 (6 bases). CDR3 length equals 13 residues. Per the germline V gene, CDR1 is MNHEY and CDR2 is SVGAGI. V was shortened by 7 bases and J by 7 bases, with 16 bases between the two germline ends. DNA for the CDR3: TGTGCCAGCATTAGCGACAGGTTGGGTGGCTACACCTTC. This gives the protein CASISDRLGGYTF.

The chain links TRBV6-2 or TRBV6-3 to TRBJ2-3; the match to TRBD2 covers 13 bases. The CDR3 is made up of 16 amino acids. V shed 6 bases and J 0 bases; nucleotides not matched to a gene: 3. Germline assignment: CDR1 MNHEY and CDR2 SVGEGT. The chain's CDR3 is CASSMGLAGSTDTQYF. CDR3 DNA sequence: TGTGCCAGCAGCATGGGACTAGCGGGGAGCACAGATACGCAGTATTTT.